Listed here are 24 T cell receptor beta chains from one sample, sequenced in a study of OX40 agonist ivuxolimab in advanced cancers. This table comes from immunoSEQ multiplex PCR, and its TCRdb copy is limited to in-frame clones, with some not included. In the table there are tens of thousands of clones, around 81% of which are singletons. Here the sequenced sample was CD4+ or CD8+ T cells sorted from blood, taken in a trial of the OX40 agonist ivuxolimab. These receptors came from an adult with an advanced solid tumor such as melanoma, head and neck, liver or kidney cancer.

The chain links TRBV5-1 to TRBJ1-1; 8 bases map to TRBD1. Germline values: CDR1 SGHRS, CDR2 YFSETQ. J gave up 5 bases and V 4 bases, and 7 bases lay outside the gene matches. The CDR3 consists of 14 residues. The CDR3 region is CASSLGQGVTEAFF. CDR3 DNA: TGCGCCAGCAGCCTAGGACAGGGAGTGACTGAAGCTTTCTTT. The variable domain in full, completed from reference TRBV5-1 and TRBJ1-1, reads KAGVTQTPRYLIKTRGQQVTLSCSPISGHRSVSWYQQTPGQGLQFLFEYFSETQRNKGNFPGRFSGRQFSNSRSEMNVSTLELGDSALYLCASSLGQGVTEAFFGQGTRLTVV.

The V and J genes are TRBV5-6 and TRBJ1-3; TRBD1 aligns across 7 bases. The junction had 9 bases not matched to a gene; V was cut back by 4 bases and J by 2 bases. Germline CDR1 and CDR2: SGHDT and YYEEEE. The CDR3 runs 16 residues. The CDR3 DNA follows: TGTGCCAGCAGCGCACTCCGGGACAGTCCTGGAAACACCATATATTTT. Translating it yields CASSALRDSPGNTIYF. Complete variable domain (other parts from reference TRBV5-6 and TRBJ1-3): DAGVTQSPTHLIKTRGQQVTLRCSPKSGHDTVSWYQQALGQGPQFIFQYYEEEERQRGNFPDRFSGHQFPNYSSELNVNALLLGDSALYLCASSALRDSPGNTIYFGEGSWLTVV.

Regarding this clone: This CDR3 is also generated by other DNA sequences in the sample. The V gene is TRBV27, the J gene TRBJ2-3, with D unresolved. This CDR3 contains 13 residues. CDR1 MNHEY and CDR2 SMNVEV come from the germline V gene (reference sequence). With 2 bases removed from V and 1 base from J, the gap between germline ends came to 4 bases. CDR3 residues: CASSLGGTDTQYF. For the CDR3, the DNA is TGTGCCAGCAGTTTAGGCGGCACAGATACGCAGTATTTT.

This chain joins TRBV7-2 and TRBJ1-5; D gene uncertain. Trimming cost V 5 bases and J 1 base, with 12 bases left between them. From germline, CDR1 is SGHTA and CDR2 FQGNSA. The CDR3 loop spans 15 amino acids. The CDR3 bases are TGTGCCAGCAGCCGCGCCCCTTCAAGCAATCAGCCCCAGCATTTT. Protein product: CASSRAPSSNQPQHF.

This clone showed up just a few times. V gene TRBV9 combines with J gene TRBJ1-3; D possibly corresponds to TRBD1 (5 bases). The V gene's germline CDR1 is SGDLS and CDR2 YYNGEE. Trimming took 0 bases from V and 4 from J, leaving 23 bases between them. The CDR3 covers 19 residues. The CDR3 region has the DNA TGTGCCAGCAGCGTAGGTGGAGACAGTCACCGAAGGGGCGGAAACACCATATATTTT. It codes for CASSVGGDSHRRGGNTIYF.

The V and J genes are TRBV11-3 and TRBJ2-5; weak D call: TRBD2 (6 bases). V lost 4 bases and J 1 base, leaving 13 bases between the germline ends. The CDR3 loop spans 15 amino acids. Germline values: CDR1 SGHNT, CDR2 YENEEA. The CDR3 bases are TGTGCCAGCAGCTCTAGGGACTCAACCCAAGAGACCCAGTACTTC. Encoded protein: CASSSRDSTQETQYF.

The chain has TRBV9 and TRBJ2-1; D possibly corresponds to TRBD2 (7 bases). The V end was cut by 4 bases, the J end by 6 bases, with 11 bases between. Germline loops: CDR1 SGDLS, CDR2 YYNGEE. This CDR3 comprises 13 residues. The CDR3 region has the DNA TGTGCCAGCAGCCGGGGGGCGATCAATGAGCAGTTCTTC. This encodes CASSRGAINEQFF.

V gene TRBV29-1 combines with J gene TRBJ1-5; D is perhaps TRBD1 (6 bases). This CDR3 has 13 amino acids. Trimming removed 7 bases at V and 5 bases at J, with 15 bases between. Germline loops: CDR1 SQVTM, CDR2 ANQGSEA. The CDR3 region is CSAEGGGDQPQHF. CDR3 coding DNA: TGCAGCGCTGAGGGGGGCGGCGATCAGCCCCAGCATTTT.

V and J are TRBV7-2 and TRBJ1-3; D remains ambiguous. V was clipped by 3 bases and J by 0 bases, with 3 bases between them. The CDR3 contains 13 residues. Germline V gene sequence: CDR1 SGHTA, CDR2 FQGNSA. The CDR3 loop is CASSLTSGNTIYF. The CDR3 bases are TGTGCCAGCAGCTTGACCTCTGGAAACACCATATATTTT.

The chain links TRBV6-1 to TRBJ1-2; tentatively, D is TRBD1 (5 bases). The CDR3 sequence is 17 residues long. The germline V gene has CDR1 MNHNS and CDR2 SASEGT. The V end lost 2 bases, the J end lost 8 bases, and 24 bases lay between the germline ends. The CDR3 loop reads CASSERGAAGRSTGYTF. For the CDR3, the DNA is TGTGCCAGCAGTGAAAGAGGGGCGGCGGGCAGATCAACGGGCTACACCTTC.

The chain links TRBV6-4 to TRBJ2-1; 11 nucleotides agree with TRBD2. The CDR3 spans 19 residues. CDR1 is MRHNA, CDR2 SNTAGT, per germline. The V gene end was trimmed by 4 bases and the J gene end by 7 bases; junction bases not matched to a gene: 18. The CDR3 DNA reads TGTGCCAGCAGTGGCCGCGGAGTAGCGGGGGGGCCCTGGGGGAATGAGCAGTTCTTC. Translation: CASSGRGVAGGPWGNEQFF.

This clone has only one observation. The CDR3 loop is CASSPTGTSGGGDTQYF. For the CDR3, the DNA is TGCGCCAGCAGCCCCACCGGGACTAGCGGAGGAGGAGATACGCAGTATTTT. The rearrangement joins TRBV4-1 to TRBJ2-3; 11 nucleotides align to TRBD2. The germline gives CDR1 MGHRA, CDR2 YSYEKL. J gave up 5 bases and V 4 bases, and 11 bases lay outside the gene matches. The CDR3 has 17 residues.

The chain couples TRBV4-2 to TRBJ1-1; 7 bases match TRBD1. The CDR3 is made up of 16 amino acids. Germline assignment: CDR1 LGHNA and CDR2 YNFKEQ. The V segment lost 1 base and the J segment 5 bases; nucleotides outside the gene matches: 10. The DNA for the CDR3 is TGTGCCAGCAGCCAAGGCCTCGACAGGGCGGGAACTGAAGCTTTCTTT. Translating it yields CASSQGLDRAGTEAFF.

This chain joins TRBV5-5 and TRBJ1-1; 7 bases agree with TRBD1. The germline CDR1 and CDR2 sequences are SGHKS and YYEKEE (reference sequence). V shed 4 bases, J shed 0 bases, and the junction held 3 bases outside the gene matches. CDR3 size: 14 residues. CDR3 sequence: CASSETGLNTEAFF. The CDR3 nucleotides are TGTGCCAGCAGCGAGACAGGGCTGAACACTGAAGCTTTCTTT.

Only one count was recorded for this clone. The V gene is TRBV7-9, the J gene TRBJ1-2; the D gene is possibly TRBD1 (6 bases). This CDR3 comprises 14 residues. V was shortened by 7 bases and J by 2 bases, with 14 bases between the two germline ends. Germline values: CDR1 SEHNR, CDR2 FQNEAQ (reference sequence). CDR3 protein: CASTQGRGNYGYTF. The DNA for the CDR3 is TGTGCCAGCACTCAGGGGAGGGGGAACTATGGCTACACCTTC.

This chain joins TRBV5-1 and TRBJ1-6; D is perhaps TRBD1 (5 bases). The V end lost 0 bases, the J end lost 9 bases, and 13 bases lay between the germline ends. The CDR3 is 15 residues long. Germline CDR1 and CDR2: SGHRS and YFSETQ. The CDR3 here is CASSLAFQGLSPLHF. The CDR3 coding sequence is TGCGCCAGCAGCTTGGCCTTTCAGGGTCTTTCACCCCTCCACTTT.

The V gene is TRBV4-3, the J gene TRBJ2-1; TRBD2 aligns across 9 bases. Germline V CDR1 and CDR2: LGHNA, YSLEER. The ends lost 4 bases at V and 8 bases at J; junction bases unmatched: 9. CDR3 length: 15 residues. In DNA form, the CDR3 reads TGCGCCAGCAGCCGCGTCAGTAGCGGGAGAGATGAGCAGTTCTTC. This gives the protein CASSRVSSGRDEQFF.

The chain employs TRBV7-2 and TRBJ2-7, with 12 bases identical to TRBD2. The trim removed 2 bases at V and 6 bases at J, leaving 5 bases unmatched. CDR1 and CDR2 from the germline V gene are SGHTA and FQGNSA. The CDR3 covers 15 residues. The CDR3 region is CASSLYWGLAGEQYF. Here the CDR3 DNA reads TGTGCCAGCAGCTTATATTGGGGACTAGCGGGCGAGCAGTACTTC.

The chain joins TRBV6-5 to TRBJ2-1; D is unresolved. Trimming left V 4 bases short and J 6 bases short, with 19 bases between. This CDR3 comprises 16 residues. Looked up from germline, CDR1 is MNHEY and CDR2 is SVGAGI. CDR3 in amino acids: CASSSYEVGAGNEQFF. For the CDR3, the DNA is TGTGCCAGCAGTTCCTACGAGGTAGGTGCTGGCAATGAGCAGTTCTTC.

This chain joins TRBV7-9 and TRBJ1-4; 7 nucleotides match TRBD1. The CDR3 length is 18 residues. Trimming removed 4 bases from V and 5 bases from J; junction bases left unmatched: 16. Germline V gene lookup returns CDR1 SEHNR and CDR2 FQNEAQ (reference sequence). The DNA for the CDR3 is TGTGCCAGCAGCTCCCGTCTCTCGCTGACAGGGCAAAATGAAAAACTGTTTTTT. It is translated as CASSSRLSLTGQNEKLFF.

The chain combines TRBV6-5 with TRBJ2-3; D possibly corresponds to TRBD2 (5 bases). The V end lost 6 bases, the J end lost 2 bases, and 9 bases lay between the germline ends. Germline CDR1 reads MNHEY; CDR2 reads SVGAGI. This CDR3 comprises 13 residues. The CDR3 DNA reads TGTGCCAGCAGCCGGCGGGCCACAGATACGCAGTATTTT. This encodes CASSRRATDTQYF.

CDR3 sequence (DNA): TGTGCCAGCAGCTATTACGGGGGGCCTTACGAGCAGTACTTC. Translated: CASSYYGGPYEQYF. This chain joins TRBV7-8 and TRBJ2-7; possible D gene TRBD2, 7 bases. Germline V gene lookup returns CDR1 SGHVS and CDR2 FQNEAQ. The CDR3 has 14 amino acids. V was pared by 4 bases and J by 4 bases, with 14 bases between.

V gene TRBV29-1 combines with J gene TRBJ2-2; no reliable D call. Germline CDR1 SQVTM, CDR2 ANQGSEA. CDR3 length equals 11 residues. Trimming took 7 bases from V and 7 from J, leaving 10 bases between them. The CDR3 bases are TGCAGCGGCACTCTCGGCGGGGAGCTGTTTTTT. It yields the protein CSGTLGGELFF.

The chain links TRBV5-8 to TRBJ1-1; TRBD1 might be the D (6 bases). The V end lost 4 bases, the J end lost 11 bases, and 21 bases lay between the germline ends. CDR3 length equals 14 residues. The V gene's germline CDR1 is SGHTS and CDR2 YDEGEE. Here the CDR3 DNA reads TGTGCCAGCAGCGGAAGGGCGCAGGGGTTTGCGGCTTTCTTT. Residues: CASSGRAQGFAAFF.